The 24 T cell receptor beta chains below were found in one sample sequenced in a study of shared clonotypes between healthy human individuals (TCRdb year 2020). The method behind the library was the immunoSEQ multiplex PCR assay. The table was pulled from immuneACCESS by TCRdb, which kept in-frame rearrangements only. Such tables lose some clones; where checked, under half of the loss comes from unresolved V genes, and the rest has no known cause. This sample is represented by some 2.1 million clones; 85% to 95% of them were singletons. Approximately 1.2% of the sample is held by the ten biggest clonotypes. CD8 naive samples were obtained by positive selection for CCR7 among CD45RO-negative cells, yielding a CD45RA+CCR7+ population from which TemRA cells were excluded. The sequenced sample was naive CD8+ T cells sorted from blood. Read against the paper, the sample's cell subset or site label means: CD45RA+CCR7+. The receptors stem from a man aged 18-30 years in good health.

The chain carries TRBV5-1 and TRBJ1-2; D is possibly TRBD1 (5 bases). The CDR3 contains 13 residues. Trimming stripped 0 bases from V and 8 bases from J, with 11 bases between. CDR1 and CDR2 (germline): SGHRS, YFSETQ. CDR3 residues: CASSLGGTSGYTF. The DNA of the CDR3 is TGCGCCAGCAGCTTGGGTGGGACTTCGGGCTACACCTTC.

V gene TRBV29-1 combines with J gene TRBJ2-1; 11 nucleotides agree with TRBD2. With V trimmed by 0 bases and J by 7 bases, 5 bases remained unmatched. The CDR3 has 15 amino acids. Germline V gene lookup returns CDR1 SQVTM and CDR2 ANQGSEA. CDR3: CSVEDPRTSGNEQFF. The CDR3 DNA sequence: TGCAGCGTTGAAGACCCTAGGACTAGCGGGAATGAGCAGTTCTTC.

In its sample, this clone was seen once. The rearrangement links TRBV6-5 to TRBJ1-1; the D gene is possibly TRBD1 (5 bases). The CDR3 runs to 13 residues. Germline assignment: CDR1 MNHEY and CDR2 SVGAGI. V lost 3 bases and J 11 bases, leaving 16 bases between the germline ends. The CDR3, as DNA: TGTGCCAGCAGTTATCGGGGGGGGATCCTGGCTTTCTTT. Translation: CASSYRGGILAFF.

This chain uses TRBV11-2 with TRBJ1-1; 9 bases agree with TRBD1. This CDR3 contains 16 residues. V lost 5 bases and J lost 1; bases outside the gene matches: 8. Germline loops: CDR1 SGHAT, CDR2 FQNNGV. The CDR3 nucleotides read TGTGCCAGCAGCGCTCACCGGGACAGGGAGAACACTGAAGCTTTCTTT. It codes for CASSAHRDRENTEAFF.

This clone was found a few times. CDR3 amino acids: CASSQTVLDGYTF. For the CDR3, the DNA is TGTGCCAGCAGCCAGACAGTGCTAGATGGCTACACCTTC. The genes are TRBV6-5 and TRBJ1-2; TRBD1 might be the D (5 bases). The CDR3 has 13 amino acids. Germline CDR1 MNHEY, CDR2 SVGAGI. Trimming removed 6 bases from V and 6 bases from J, with 14 bases in between.

The gene calls are TRBV27 and TRBJ2-5; TRBD2 might be the D (5 bases). The CDR3 has 14 amino acids. Trimming took 2 bases from V and 2 from J, leaving 9 bases between them. Germline assignment: CDR1 MNHEY and CDR2 SMNVEV (reference sequence). The CDR3 sequence: CASSLGEYQETQYF. For the CDR3, the DNA is TGTGCCAGCAGTTTAGGGGAGTATCAAGAGACCCAGTACTTC.

The CDR3 region is CASRGNELSYNEQFF. CDR3 sequence (DNA): TGTGCCAGCAGGGGTAACGAGTTATCCTACAATGAGCAGTTCTTC. The chain is built from TRBV2 and TRBJ2-1; no reliable D call. V was shortened by 6 bases and J by 1 base, with 13 bases between the two germline ends. Germline-derived CDR1 and CDR2 are SNHLY and FYNNEI. The CDR3 totals 15 residues.

Points on this clone: This CDR3 is also generated by other DNA sequences in the sample. The chain employs TRBV7-8 and TRBJ2-1; 7 nucleotides line up with TRBD1. The germline V gene encodes CDR1 SGHVS and CDR2 FQNEAQ. V was pared by 4 bases and J by 4 bases, with 1 base of the junction left unmatched. The CDR3 runs 13 residues. The CDR3 nucleotides read TGTGCCAGCAGCTCGACAGGGTACAATGAGCAGTTCTTC. Amino acid sequence: CASSSTGYNEQFF.

The chain links TRBV2 to TRBJ2-1; D is unclear. CDR3 length: 15 residues. Germline V gives CDR1 SNHLY, CDR2 FYNNEI. V shed 8 bases and J shed 4 bases, with 18 bases lying between them. Written as DNA, the CDR3 is TGTGCCAGCCGGGCTAGGATGGCGGAGTACAATGAGCAGTTCTTC. This translates into CASRARMAEYNEQFF. The full variable domain, rest sourced from reference TRBV2 and TRBJ2-1, is EPEVTQTPSHQVTQMGQEVILRCVPISNHLYFYWYRQILGQKVEFLVSFYNNEISEKSEIFDDQFSVERPDGSNFTLKIRSTKLEDSAMYFCASRARMAEYNEQFFGPGTRLTVL.

The CDR3 loop is CASSGGDTEAFF. The CDR3 coding sequence is TGTGCCAGCTCCGGTGGGGACACTGAAGCTTTCTTT. J is TRBJ1-1 and V is TRBV28; D is undetermined. Germline values: CDR1 MDHEN, CDR2 SYDVKM. The V and J ends lost 8 bases and 3 bases respectively, with 10 bases between them. This CDR3 is 12 amino acids long.

The chain combines TRBV6-1 with TRBJ2-4; D remains unclear. The germline V and J ends were trimmed by 2 bases and 1 base, with 9 bases remaining between them. Germline V gene data show CDR1 as MNHNS and CDR2 as SASEGT. This CDR3 is built from 15 residues. The CDR3 loop is CASSEIDTAKNIQYF. The CDR3 DNA reads as TGTGCCAGCAGTGAAATAGACACTGCCAAAAACATTCAGTACTTC.

The chain recombines TRBV11-1 with TRBJ2-1; D is unclear. The CDR3 is 12 amino acids. Germline V gives CDR1 SGHAT, CDR2 FQDESV (reference sequence). The V end was cut by 0 bases, the J end by 8 bases, with 5 bases between. CDR3 DNA sequence: TGTGCCAGCAGCTTAGCAGAGGATGAGCAGTTCTTC. This codes for CASSLAEDEQFF.

The gene calls are TRBV5-4 and TRBJ2-2; D may be TRBD1 or TRBD2 (5 bases each). The CDR3 covers 16 residues. Germline CDR1 is SGHNT and CDR2 is YYREEE (reference sequence). V dropped 4 bases and J dropped 6 bases, with 19 bases sitting between them. The CDR3 loop reads CASSAGASLGAGELFF. DNA for the CDR3: TGTGCCAGCAGCGCCGGGGCCTCCCTGGGGGCCGGGGAGCTGTTTTTT. Full variable domain (outside the CDR3, taken from reference TRBV5-4 and TRBJ2-2): ETGVTQSPTHLIKTRGQQVTLRCSSQSGHNTVSWYQQALGQGPQFIFQYYREEENGRGNFPPRFSGLQFPNYSSELNVNALELDDSALYLCASSAGASLGAGELFFGEGSRLTVL.

This sequence joins TRBV6-6 and TRBJ1-2; D unresolved. Germline-derived CDR1 and CDR2 are MNHNY and SVGAGI (reference sequence). Between the trimmed V and J ends, which lost 7 bases and 8 bases, there was a span of 14 bases. The CDR3 contains 12 residues. This CDR3 reads CASTLDLVGYTF. CDR3 nucleotides: TGTGCCAGCACCCTAGACCTTGTGGGCTACACCTTC.

The J gene is TRBJ1-2, the V gene TRBV19; 7 nucleotides line up with TRBD1. Germline CDR1 is LNHDA and CDR2 is SQIVND (reference sequence). V gave up 1 base and J gave up 4 bases; unmatched junction bases: 6. CDR3 length: 15 amino acids. The chain's CDR3 is CASSIGQGGGYGYTF. The CDR3 region has the DNA TGTGCCAGTAGTATAGGACAGGGAGGCGGCTATGGCTACACCTTC. Combining the CDR3 with reference TRBV19 and TRBJ1-2 gives the whole variable domain DGGITQSPKYLFRKEGQNVTLSCEQNLNHDAMYWYRQDPGQGLRLIYYSQIVNDFQKGDIAEGYSVSREKKESFPLTVTSAQKNPTAFYLCASSIGQGGGYGYTFGSGTRLTVV.

The V and J genes are TRBV6-1 and TRBJ2-2, with D perhaps matching TRBD1 (6 bases). This CDR3 is 14 amino acids long. V was shortened by 5 bases and J by 6 bases, with 13 bases between the two germline ends. Germline V lookup: CDR1 MNHNS, CDR2 SASEGT. The CDR3 is CASSSQGKSGELFF. CDR3 DNA: TGTGCCAGCAGTTCTCAGGGGAAATCCGGGGAGCTGTTTTTT.

This clone was seen once. The CDR3 spells CASSVGGLAGVSGTDTQYF. The CDR3 DNA sequence: TGTGCCAGCAGCGTAGGGGGACTAGCGGGAGTATCGGGCACAGATACGCAGTATTTT. The V call is TRBV9, the J call TRBJ2-3; 14 positions agree with TRBD2. The germline V gene encodes CDR1 SGDLS and CDR2 YYNGEE. After removal of 0 bases from V and 1 base from J, the junction contained 7 bases not matched to a gene. CDR3 length equals 19 residues. Full variable domain (remainder filled in from reference TRBV9 and TRBJ2-3): DSGVTQTPKHLITATGQRVTLRCSPRSGDLSVYWYQQSLDQGLQFLIQYYNGEERAKGNILERFSAQQFPDLHSELNLSSLELGDSALYFCASSVGGLAGVSGTDTQYFGPGTRLTVL.

The chain joins TRBV6-1 to TRBJ2-7; D is tentatively TRBD1 or TRBD2 (6 bases each). This CDR3 spans 15 amino acids. V shed 1 base and J shed 0 bases, with 10 bases lying between them. The germline CDR1 and CDR2 sequences are MNHNS and SASEGT. The CDR3, as DNA: TGTGCCAGCAGTGAAGAGGGGGGAAACTCCTACGAGCAGTACTTC. It encodes CASSEEGGNSYEQYF.

The chain carries TRBV28 and TRBJ2-1; tentative D call: TRBD1 (6 bases). This CDR3 spans 13 amino acids. Looked up from germline, CDR1 is MDHEN and CDR2 is SYDVKM. V was pared by 6 bases and J by 2 bases, with 8 bases between. CDR3 region: CASRQGTYNEQFF. The DNA for the CDR3 is TGTGCCAGCAGGCAGGGGACCTACAATGAGCAGTTCTTC.

The chain uses TRBV5-6 and TRBJ1-3; D call uncertain. This CDR3 comprises 14 residues. Trimming left V 3 bases short and J 0 bases short, with 7 bases between. CDR1 and CDR2 (germline): SGHDT, YYEEEE. In DNA form, the CDR3 reads TGTGCCAGCAGCTACCCGTCCTCTGGAAACACCATATATTTT. It is translated as CASSYPSSGNTIYF.

V usage is TRBV7-9 and J usage is TRBJ2-5; no clear D gene. CDR1 and CDR2 (germline): SEHNR, FQNEAQ (reference sequence). The CDR3 has 11 residues. Trimming removed 4 bases from V and 4 bases from J, with 4 bases in between. CDR3 sequence (DNA): TGTGCCAGCAGCTCGGCAGAGACCCAGTACTTC. It yields the protein CASSSAETQYF.

This rearrangement joins TRBV7-9 to TRBJ1-1; 9 nucleotides match TRBD1. V lost 5 bases and J lost 4; bases outside the gene matches: 8. The CDR3 has 15 amino acids. CDR1 and CDR2 from the germline V gene are SEHNR and FQNEAQ (reference sequence). The CDR3 spells CASSILQGAVTEAFF. The CDR3 DNA follows: TGTGCCAGCAGCATACTACAGGGGGCGGTCACTGAAGCTTTCTTT.

This clone was seen once. The chain combines TRBV21-1 with TRBJ2-2. TRBV21-1 is a documented pseudogene. The CDR3 sequence is 17 residues long. The CDR3 loop is CASSKRKGRCYTGELFF. CDR3 DNA: TGTGCCAGCAGCAAAAGGAAAGGGCGGTGCTACACCGGGGAGCTGTTTTTT.

V gene TRBV23-1 combines with J gene TRBJ2-5, with D possibly matching TRBD1 (6 bases). TRBV23-1 carries the ORF label, with uncertain function. The germline V and J ends were trimmed by 4 bases and 1 base, with 10 bases remaining between them. CDR3 length: 14 amino acids. The CDR3 sequence: CASSPGQFQETQYF. CDR3 bases: TGCGCCAGCAGTCCCGGACAGTTCCAAGAGACCCAGTACTTC.